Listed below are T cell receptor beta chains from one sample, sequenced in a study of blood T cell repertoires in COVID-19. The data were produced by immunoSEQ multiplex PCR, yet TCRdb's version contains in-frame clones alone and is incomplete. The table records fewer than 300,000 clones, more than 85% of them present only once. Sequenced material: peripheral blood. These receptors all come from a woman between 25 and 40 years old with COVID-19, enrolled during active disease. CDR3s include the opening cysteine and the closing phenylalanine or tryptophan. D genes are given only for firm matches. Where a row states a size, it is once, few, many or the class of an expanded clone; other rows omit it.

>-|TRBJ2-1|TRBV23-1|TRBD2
CASSPQAGGGSNEQFF
TGCGCCAGCAGCCCCCAAGCGGGAGGGGGGAGCAATGAGCAGTTCTTC
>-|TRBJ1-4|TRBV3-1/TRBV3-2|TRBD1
CASSRPLDRGRTEKLFF
TGTGCCAGCAGCCGGCCCCTTGACAGGGGGCGCACTGAAAAACTGTTTTTT
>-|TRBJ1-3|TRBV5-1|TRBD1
CASSDGQGGSSGNTIYF
TGCGCCAGCAGCGACGGACAGGGTGGGAGCTCTGGAAACACCATATATTTT
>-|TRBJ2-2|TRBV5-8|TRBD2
CASSLWEGPNTGELFF
TGTGCCAGCAGCTTGTGGGAGGGGCCTAACACCGGGGAGCTGTTTTTT
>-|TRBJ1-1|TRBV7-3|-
CASSLAYNSEAFF
TGTGCCAGCAGCTTGGCATATAACAGTGAAGCTTTCTTT
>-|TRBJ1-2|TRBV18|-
CASSPPLQNYGYTF
TGTGCCAGCTCACCACCGCTGCAGAACTATGGCTACACCTTC
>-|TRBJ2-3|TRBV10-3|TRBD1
CATLAGTGGTDTQYF
TGTGCCACCCTCGCCGGGACAGGTGGCACAGATACGCAGTATTTT
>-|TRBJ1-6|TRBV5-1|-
CASSFYGGGSPLHF
TGCGCCAGCAGCTTCTACGGAGGAGGTTCACCCCTCCACTTT
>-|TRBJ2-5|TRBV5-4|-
CASISGAGPRETQYF
TGTGCCAGCATCTCGGGCGCGGGCCCCAGAGAGACCCAGTACTTC
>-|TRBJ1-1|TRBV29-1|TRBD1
CSVGTGDSRAFF
TGCAGCGTTGGGACAGGGGATTCGCGAGCTTTCTTT
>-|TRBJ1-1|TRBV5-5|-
CASSLLSTEAFF
TGTGCCAGCAGCTTATTGAGCACTGAAGCTTTCTTT
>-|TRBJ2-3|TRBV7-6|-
CASSLARIKTENKEDTQYF
TGTGCCAGCAGCTTAGCAAGAATCAAGACCGAAAACAAGGAGGATACGCAGTATTTT
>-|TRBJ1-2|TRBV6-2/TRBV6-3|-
CASSYPVFAGVYGYTF
TGTGCCAGCAGTTACCCGGTTTTTGCAGGGGTCTATGGCTACACCTTC
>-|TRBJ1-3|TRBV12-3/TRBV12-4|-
CASSLTEGNTIYF
TGTGCCAGCAGTTTAACAGAAGGAAACACCATATATTTT
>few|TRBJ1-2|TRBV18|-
CASSLETGFLTF
TGTGCCAGCTCACTAGAGACAGGTTTTCTCACCTTC
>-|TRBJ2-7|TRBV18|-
CASSPQRQSMEQYF
TGTGCCAGCTCACCGCAAAGACAGTCAATGGAGCAGTACTTC
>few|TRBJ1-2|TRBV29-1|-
CSIMQGNGYTF
TGCAGCATCATGCAGGGAAATGGCTACACCTTC
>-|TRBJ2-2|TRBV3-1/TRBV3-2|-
CASSPGRGGTDTGELFF
TGTGCCAGCAGCCCAGGTCGAGGGGGAACGGACACCGGGGAGCTGTTTTTT
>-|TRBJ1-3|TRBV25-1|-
CASSDNSLGGNTIYF
TGTGCCAGCAGTGATAATAGCCTTGGGGGAAACACCATATATTTT
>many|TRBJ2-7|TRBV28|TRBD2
CASSQPGLAAYEQYF
TGTGCCAGCAGTCAACCGGGACTAGCGGCCTACGAGCAGTACTTC
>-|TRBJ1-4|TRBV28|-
CASSSPSLSTNEKLFF
TGTGCCAGCTCTTCCCCCTCTCTATCGACTAATGAAAAACTGTTTTTT
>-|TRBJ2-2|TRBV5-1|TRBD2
CASSFTSGANTGELFF
TGCGCCAGCAGCTTCACTAGCGGGGCGAACACCGGGGAGCTGTTTTTT
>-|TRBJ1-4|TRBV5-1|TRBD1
CASSLGQGQEKLFF
TGCGCCAGCAGCTTGGGGCAGGGACAGGAAAAACTGTTTTTT
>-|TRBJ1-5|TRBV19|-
CASTDGPSFAQPQHF
TGTGCCAGTACCGACGGGCCTAGCTTCGCCCAGCCCCAGCATTTT
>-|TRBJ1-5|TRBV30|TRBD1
CAWSQTGWDQPQHF
TGTGCCTGGAGCCAGACAGGGTGGGACCAGCCCCAGCATTTT
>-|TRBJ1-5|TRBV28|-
CASSLSRTAHQPQHF
TGTGCCAGCAGTTTATCCCGGACAGCGCATCAGCCCCAGCATTTT
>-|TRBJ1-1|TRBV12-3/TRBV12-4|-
CASSLQGMAFF
TGTGCCAGCAGTTTACAGGGCATGGCTTTCTTT
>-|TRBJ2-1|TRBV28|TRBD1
CASSRTGGWEQFF
TGTGCCAGCAGTCGGACAGGGGGCTGGGAGCAGTTCTTC
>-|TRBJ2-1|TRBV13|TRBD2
CASSPRLAGAGEQFF
TGTGCCAGCAGCCCCAGACTAGCGGGAGCCGGTGAGCAGTTCTTC
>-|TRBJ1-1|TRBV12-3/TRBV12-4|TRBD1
CASTGQGNTEAFF
TGTGCCAGCACGGGACAGGGGAACACTGAAGCTTTCTTT
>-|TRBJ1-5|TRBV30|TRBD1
CAWAGQHYSNQPQHF
TGTGCCTGGGCGGGACAGCATTATAGCAATCAGCCCCAGCATTTT
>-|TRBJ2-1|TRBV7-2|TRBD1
CASSLVLGTGSYNEQFF
TGTGCCAGCAGCTTAGTATTAGGGACAGGGAGCTACAATGAGCAGTTCTTC
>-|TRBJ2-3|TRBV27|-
CASNDRLTDTQYF
TGTGCCAGCAATGACAGGCTCACAGATACGCAGTATTTT
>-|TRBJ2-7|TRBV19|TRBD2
CASSLRGTGTSGSYEQYF
TGTGCCAGCAGCCTTCGGGGAACCGGGACTAGCGGGAGCTACGAGCAGTACTTC
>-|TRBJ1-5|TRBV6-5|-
CASSYSGGGADQPQHF
TGTGCCAGCAGTTACTCGGGGGGGGGCGCGGATCAGCCCCAGCATTTT
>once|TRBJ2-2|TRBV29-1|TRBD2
CSVASSGRRNTGELFF
TGCAGCGTTGCCTCTAGCGGGAGGAGGAACACCGGGGAGCTGTTTTTT
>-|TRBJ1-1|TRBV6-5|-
CASSYSKLTGNTEAFF
TGTGCCAGCAGTTACTCAAAGCTTACAGGGAACACTGAAGCTTTCTTT
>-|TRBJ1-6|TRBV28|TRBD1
CASTRGQGLANSPLHF
TGTGCCAGCACCAGAGGACAGGGGCTAGCTAATTCACCCCTCCACTTT
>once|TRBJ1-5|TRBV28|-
CASSSTGFSNQPQHF
TGTGCCAGCAGCTCAACAGGGTTTAGCAATCAGCCCCAGCATTTT
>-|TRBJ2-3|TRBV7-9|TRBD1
CASSFLSGQGDTQYF
TGTGCCAGCAGCTTTCTTTCCGGACAGGGAGATACGCAGTATTTT
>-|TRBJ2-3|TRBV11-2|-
CASSLEGWGGRDADTQYF
TGTGCCAGCAGCTTAGAAGGATGGGGGGGCCGGGATGCAGATACGCAGTATTTT
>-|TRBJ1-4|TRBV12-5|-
CASGPGGQGNEKLFF
TGTGCTAGTGGTCCCGGGGGGCAGGGAAATGAAAAACTGTTTTTT
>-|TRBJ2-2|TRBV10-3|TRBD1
CAISPGTANTGELFF
TGTGCCATCAGCCCGGGGACAGCGAACACCGGGGAGCTGTTTTTT
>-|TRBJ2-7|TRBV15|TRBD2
CATSRGLYAGGPSHEQYF
TGTGCCACCAGCAGGGGGTTGTATGCGGGAGGGCCCTCCCACGAGCAGTACTTC
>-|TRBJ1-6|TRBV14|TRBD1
CASSATGGSYNSPLHF
TGTGCCAGCAGCGCCACAGGGGGCTCCTATAATTCACCCCTCCACTTT